A single TCR beta chain is shown here with its context. Its target is not known. This record belongs to a study of cytomegalovirus exposure and HLA in healthy donors. Primers for the PCR totalled 60 Vbeta and 13 Jbeta. Some clones are missing from TCRdb's copy, which holds only in-frame ones; the method was immunoSEQ multiplex PCR. Seen here are about 170,000 clones, around 84% observed once, and the top ten hold around 2.6%. Study-wide points: Cytomegalovirus status was reportedly diagnosed by the classifier with high sensitivity and specificity.

Deletions cut 7 bases from V and 8 bases from J, with 14 bases between. There are 12 residues in the CDR3. CDR1 and CDR2 from the germline V gene are MNHEY and SMNVEV (reference sequence). The sequencing sample was made of PBMCs. This sequence was found in a man aged 25-45 years in good health and CMV-seropositive. This chain uses TRBV27 with TRBJ1-1; D may be TRBD1 (5 bases). CDR3 protein: CASKGIQGEAFF. CDR3 coding DNA: TGTGCCAGCAAGGGGATCCAGGGAGAAGCTTTCTTT.